This T cell receptor (beta chain) was recorded in a study of T cells in Graves' hyperthyroidism and ophthalmopathy. Using RNA transcripts as the source, TCR beta CDR3 regions were amplified. The HTBI set primed first-round TCR CDR3 RT-PCR. MiXCR was run by TCRdb on the multiplex PCR reads, yielding one entry per CDR3 protein. The sample has 530,000 or so distinct CDR3 sequences; roughly 17% are singletons. Source material: blood. The clonotype originates from a woman between 18 and 29 years old with Graves' ophthalmopathy.

DNA for the CDR3: TGCGCCAGCAGCCAAGGGACAGGGGGCACGGACACTGAAGCTTTCTTT. It is translated as CASSQGTGGTDTEAFF. The V and J genes are TRBV4-1 and TRBJ1-1, with 11 bases that match TRBD1. The CDR3 sequence is 16 residues long. With 1 base clipped from V and 3 bases from J, the junction kept 4 bases outside the gene matches. Germline V gene sequence: CDR1 MGHRA, CDR2 YSYEKL.